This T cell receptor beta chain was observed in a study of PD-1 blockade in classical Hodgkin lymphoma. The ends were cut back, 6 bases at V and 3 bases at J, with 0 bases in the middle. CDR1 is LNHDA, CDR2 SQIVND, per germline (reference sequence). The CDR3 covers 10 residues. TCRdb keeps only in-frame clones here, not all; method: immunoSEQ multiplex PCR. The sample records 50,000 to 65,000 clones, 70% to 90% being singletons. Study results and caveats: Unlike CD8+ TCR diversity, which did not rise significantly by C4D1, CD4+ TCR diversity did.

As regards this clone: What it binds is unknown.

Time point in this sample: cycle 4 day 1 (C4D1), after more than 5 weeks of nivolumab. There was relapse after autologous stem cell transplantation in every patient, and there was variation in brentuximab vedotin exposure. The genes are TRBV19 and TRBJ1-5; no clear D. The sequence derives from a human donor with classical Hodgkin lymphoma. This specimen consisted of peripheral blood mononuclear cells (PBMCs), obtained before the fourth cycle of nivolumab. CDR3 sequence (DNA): TGTGCCAGTAGCAATCAGCCCCAGCATTTT. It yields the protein CASSNQPQHF.